This T cell receptor (beta chain) is from a study of blood T cell repertoires in COVID-19. The length of the CDR3 is 16 residues. Germline-derived CDR1 and CDR2 are MRHNA and SNTAGT. Trimming took 0 bases from V and 0 from J, leaving 8 bases between them. Ages ranged from about 18 to 90 years, with residence in about two dozen US areas. TCRdb keeps only in-frame clones here, not all; method: immunoSEQ multiplex PCR. The data show roughly 330,000 clones, with approximately 88% seen just once and about 4.7% held by the top ten. The V gene is TRBV6-4, the J gene TRBJ2-2; no firm D call. The sequence was collected from a man aged 30 to 39 who had recovered from COVID-19. Source material: PBMCs or T cells enriched from blood (not recorded which). CDR3 loop: CASSDSGSSNTGELFF. The CDR3 DNA reads TGTGCCAGCAGTGACTCGGGCAGTTCGAACACCGGGGAGCTGTTTTTT.